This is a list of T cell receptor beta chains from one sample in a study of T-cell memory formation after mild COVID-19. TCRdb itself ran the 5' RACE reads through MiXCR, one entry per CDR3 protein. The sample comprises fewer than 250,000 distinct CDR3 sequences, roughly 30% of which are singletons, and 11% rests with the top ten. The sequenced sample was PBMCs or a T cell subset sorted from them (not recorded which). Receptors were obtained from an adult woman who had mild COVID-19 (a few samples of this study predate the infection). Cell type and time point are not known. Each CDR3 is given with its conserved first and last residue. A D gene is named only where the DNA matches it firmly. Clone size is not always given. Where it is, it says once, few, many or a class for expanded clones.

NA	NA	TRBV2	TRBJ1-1	TGTGCCAGCAGTGAGGGCCGGATGAACACTGAAGCTTTCTTT	CASSEGRMNTEAFF
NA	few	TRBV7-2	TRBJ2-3	TGTGCCAGCAGCTCCGGGATCAACCCTAGCACAGATACGCAGTATTTT	CASSSGINPSTDTQYF
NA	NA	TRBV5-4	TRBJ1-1	TGTGCCAGCAGCCCATGGGAGAACACTGAAGCTTTCTTT	CASSPWENTEAFF
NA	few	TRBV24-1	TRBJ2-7	TGTGCCACCAGCGGCGGCCCTCCCTACGAGCAGTACTTC	CATSGGPPYEQYF
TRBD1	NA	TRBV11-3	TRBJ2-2	TGTGCCAGCAGCACCCTACAGGGGCGCACCGGGGAGCTGTTTTTT	CASSTLQGRTGELFF
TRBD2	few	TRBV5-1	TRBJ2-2	TGCGCCAGCAGCGGAGGACTAGCGGGACACACCGGGGAGCTGTTTTTT	CASSGGLAGHTGELFF
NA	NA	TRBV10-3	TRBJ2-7	TGTGCCATCAGCGGGGGATTGGGGTCCTACGAGCAGTACTTC	CAISGGLGSYEQYF
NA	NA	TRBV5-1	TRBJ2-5	TGCGCCAGCAGCGCCAGGGGAACGGAGACCCAGTACTTC	CASSARGTETQYF
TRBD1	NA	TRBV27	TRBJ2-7	TGTGCCAGCAGTTTTACGGGGACAGGGAACTACGAGCAGTACTTC	CASSFTGTGNYEQYF
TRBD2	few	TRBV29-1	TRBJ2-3	TGCAGCGCGCCAAGAAGCGGGACCACAGATACGCAGTATTTT	CSAPRSGTTDTQYF
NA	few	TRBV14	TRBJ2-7	TGTGCCAGCAGCCCCTTGGGAGGCACAGTTTACGAGCAGTACTTC	CASSPLGGTVYEQYF
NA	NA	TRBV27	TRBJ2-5	TGTGCCAGCAGTTTATCGGTGGAAGAGACCCAGTACTTC	CASSLSVEETQYF
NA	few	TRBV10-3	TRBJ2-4	TGTGCCATCAGTGACCAGGGAAATGTGGACATTCAGTACTTC	CAISDQGNVDIQYF
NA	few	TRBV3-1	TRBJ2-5	TGTGCCAGCAGCCCCTCGGAAGAGACCCAGTACTTC	CASSPSEETQYF
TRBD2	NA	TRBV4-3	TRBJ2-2	TGCGCCAGCAGCCAAGATCCAGCGGGAGCCCCCACCGGGGAGCTGTTTTTT	CASSQDPAGAPTGELFF
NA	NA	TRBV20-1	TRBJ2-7	TGCAGTGCTAGATTCCGGGGGCTTGGCGAGCAGTACTTC	CSARFRGLGEQYF
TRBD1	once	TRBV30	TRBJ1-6	TGTGCCTGGTCCCGGGACAGGGTATCCTCCTATAATTCACCCCTCCACTTT	CAWSRDRVSSYNSPLHF
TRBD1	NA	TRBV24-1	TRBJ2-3	TGTGCCACCAGTGATTTTGATGGACAGGCCAGGAGCACAGATACGCAGTATTTT	CATSDFDGQARSTDTQYF
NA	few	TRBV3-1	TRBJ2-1	TGTGCCAGCACCCCGGGGTACCTGAAAGACAATGAGCAGTTCTTC	CASTPGYLKDNEQFF
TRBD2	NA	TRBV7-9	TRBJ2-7	TGTGCCAGCAGGCCTACCGCTAGCGGGGCGAGCTACGAGCAGTACTTC	CASRPTASGASYEQYF
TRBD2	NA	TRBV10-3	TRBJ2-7	TGTGCCATCAGTGAGTCGAGCGGGGCTTTGTACGAGCAGTACTTC	CAISESSGALYEQYF
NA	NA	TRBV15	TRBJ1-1	TGTGCCACCAGCAGAGATCGCGTGGGAACTACTGAAGCTTTCTTT	CATSRDRVGTTEAFF
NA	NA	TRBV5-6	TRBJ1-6	TGTGCCAGCACCCGGACGGGCAATAATTCACCCCTCCACTTT	CASTRTGNNSPLHF
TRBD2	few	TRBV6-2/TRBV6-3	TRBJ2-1	TGTGCCAGCAGTCCAACTAGCGGAGACAATGAGCAGTTCTTC	CASSPTSGDNEQFF
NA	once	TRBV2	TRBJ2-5	TGTGCCAGCAGTCTCGGTTTGGGACTTGAGGGAGAGACCCAGTACTTC	CASSLGLGLEGETQYF
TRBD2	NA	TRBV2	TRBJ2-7	TGTGCCAGCAGTACTCCAGCGGGAGTAGTCCACGAGCAGTACTTC	CASSTPAGVVHEQYF
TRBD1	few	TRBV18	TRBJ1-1	TGTGCCAGCTCACCGACAGGGGGCTATATCGAAGCTTTCTTT	CASSPTGGYIEAFF
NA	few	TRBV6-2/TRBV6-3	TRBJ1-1	TGTGCCAGCAACCCCGGGACGACGAACACTGAAGCTTTCTTT	CASNPGTTNTEAFF
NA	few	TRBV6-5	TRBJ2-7	TGTGCCAGCAGGAAGATGACAGACAGCCCGGAGTGGCACGAGCAGTACTTC	CASRKMTDSPEWHEQYF
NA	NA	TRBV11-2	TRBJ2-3	TGTGCCAGCAGCTTTTATGGGGGAAGAGATACGCAGTATTTT	CASSFYGGRDTQYF
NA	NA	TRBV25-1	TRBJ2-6	TGTGCCAGCAGTGAGGCTGGGGCCAACGTCCTGACTTTC	CASSEAGANVLTF
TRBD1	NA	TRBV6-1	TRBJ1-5	TGTGCCAGCAGTACCCGGACAGGGAATCAGCCCCAGCATTTT	CASSTRTGNQPQHF
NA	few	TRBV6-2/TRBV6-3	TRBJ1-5	TGTGCCAGCAGCCCCGGCCTCCGGGGGCCGCCCCAGCATTTT	CASSPGLRGPPQHF
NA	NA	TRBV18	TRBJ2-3	TGTGCCAGCTCACCCCCTCACACAGATACGCAGTATTTT	CASSPPHTDTQYF
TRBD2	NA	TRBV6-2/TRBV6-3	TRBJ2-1	TGTGCCAGCACTGGGACTAGCGGGACCTACAATGAGCAGTTCTTC	CASTGTSGTYNEQFF
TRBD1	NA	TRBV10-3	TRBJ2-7	TGTGCCATCAGTGGCCAGGACAGGATCCTTTCCTACGAGCAGTACTTC	CAISGQDRILSYEQYF
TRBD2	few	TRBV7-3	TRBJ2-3	TGTGCCAGCAGCTCTACTAGCGGGGGGTTAGCAGATACGCAGTATTTT	CASSSTSGGLADTQYF
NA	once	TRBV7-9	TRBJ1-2	TGTGCCAGCAGCTTGGCGGTTAACTATGGCTACACCTTC	CASSLAVNYGYTF
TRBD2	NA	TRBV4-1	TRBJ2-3	TGCGCCAGCAGCCAACCTTCTAGCGGCCCTGACACAGATACGCAGTATTTT	CASSQPSSGPDTDTQYF
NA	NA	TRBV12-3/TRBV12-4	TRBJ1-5	TGTGCCAGCAGTTTGGGGGGGTATAGCAATCAGCCCCAGCATTTT	CASSLGGYSNQPQHF
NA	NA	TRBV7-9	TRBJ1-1	TGTGCCAGCAGCTTAGGCGAGGGAAGGAACGCGGGCACTGAAGCTTTCTTT	CASSLGEGRNAGTEAFF
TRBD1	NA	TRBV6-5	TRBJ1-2	TGTGCCAGCAGTTACTCGGGGACAGCCATCTATGGCTACACCTTC	CASSYSGTAIYGYTF
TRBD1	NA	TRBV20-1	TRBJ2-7	TGCAGTGCTAGAGAGACAGGGCGTTGGAACGAGCAGTACTTC	CSARETGRWNEQYF
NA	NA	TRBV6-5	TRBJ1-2	TGTGCCAGCAGTTTCCGGGACACCAGGGGTGGCTACACCTTC	CASSFRDTRGGYTF
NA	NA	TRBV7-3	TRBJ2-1	TGTGCCAGCAGCCCCCGGACTATCACGAATGAGCAGTTCTTC	CASSPRTITNEQFF
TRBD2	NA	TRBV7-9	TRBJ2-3	TGTGCCAGCAGCTCCCGACTAGCGGGAGGCACAGATACGCAGTATTTT	CASSSRLAGGTDTQYF
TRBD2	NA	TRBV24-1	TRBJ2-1	TGTGCCACCAGTCCAGGTAGCGGGAGGGGTGAGCAGTTCTTC	CATSPGSGRGEQFF
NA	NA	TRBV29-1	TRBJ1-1	TGCAGCGTTGCCCCCGGGAACACTGAAGCTTTCTTT	CSVAPGNTEAFF